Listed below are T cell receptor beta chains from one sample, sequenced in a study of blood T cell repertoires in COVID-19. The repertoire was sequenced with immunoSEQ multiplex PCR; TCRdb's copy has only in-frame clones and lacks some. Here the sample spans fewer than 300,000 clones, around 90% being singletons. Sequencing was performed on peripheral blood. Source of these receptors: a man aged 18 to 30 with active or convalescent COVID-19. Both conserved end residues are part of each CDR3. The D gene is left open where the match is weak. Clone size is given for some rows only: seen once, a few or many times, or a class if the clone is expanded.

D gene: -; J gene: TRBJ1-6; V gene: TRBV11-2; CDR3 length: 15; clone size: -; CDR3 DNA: TGTGCCAGCAGCTTAGGGACAGTGGGTAATTCACCCCTCCACTTT; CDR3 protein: CASSLGTVGNSPLHF
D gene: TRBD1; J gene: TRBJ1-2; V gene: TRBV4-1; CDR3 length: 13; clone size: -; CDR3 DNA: TGCGCCAGCAGCCAAGACAGGGGGCATGGCTACACCTTC; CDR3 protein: CASSQDRGHGYTF
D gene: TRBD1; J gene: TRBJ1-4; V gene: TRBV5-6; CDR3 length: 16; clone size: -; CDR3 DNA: TGTGCCAGCAGCTTTGGTCTTCGGACAGGGAATGAAAAACTGTTTTTT; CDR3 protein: CASSFGLRTGNEKLFF
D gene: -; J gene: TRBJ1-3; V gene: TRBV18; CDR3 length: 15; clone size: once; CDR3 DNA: TGTGCCAGCTCACCACGCCGGGACTCTGGAAACACCATATATTTT; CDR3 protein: CASSPRRDSGNTIYF
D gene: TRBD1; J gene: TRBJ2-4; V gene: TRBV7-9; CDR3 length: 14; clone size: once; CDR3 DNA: TGTGCCAGCAGCTATGGGACAGGGGTGGGCATTCAGTACTTC; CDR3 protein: CASSYGTGVGIQYF
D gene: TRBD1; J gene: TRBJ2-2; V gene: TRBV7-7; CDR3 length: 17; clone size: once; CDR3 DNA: TGTGCCAGCAGCAGGACTAGACAGGGGGTGGACACCGGGGAGCTGTTTTTT; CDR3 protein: CASSRTRQGVDTGELFF
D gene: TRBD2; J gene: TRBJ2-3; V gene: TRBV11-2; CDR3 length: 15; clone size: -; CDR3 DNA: TGTGCCAGCAGCTTAATACTAGCGGGGGGAGATACGCAGTATTTT; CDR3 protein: CASSLILAGGDTQYF
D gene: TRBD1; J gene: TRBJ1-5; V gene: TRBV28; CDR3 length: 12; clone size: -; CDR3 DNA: TGTGCCAGCAGGGGACAGGCACAGCCCCAGCATTTT; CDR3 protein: CASRGQAQPQHF
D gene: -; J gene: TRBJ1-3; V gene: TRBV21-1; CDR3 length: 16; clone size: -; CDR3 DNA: TGTGCCAGCAGCAAAGACGAACAGGGGATTGGAAACACCATATATTTT; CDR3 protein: CASSKDEQGIGNTIYF
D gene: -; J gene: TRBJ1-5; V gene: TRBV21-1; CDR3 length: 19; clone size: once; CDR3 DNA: TGTGCCAGCAGCAAAGCGAGGGCGGGACAGGAATATAGCAATCAGCCCCAGCATTTT; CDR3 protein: CASSKARAGQEYSNQPQHF
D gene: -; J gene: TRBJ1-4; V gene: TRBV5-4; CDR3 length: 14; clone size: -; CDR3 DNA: TGTGCCAGCAGCTTGCGGGGGCGGGAGGAAAAACTGTTTTTT; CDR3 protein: CASSLRGREEKLFF
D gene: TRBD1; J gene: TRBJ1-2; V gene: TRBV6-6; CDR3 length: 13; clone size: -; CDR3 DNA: TGTGCCAGCACCCACAAGCAGGGGGGTGGCTACACCTTC; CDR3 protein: CASTHKQGGGYTF
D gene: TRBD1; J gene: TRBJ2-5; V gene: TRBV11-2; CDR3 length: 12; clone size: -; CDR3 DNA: TGTGCCAGCAGCATGGGACAGGGGTCCCAGTACTTC; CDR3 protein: CASSMGQGSQYF
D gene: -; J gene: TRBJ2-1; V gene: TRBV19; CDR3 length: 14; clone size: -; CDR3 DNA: TGTGCCAGTACCCCCGGAAGGGAGGACAATGAGCAGTTCTTC; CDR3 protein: CASTPGREDNEQFF
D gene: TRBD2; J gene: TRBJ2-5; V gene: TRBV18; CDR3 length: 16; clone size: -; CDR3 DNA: TGTGCCAGCTCACCGGGACTAGTGGGGGCTAAAGAGACCCAGTACTTC; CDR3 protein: CASSPGLVGAKETQYF
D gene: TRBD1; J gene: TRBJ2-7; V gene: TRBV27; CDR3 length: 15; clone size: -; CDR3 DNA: TGTGCCAGCAGTCCCGGGACAGGGAAAACCTACGAGCAGTACTTC; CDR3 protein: CASSPGTGKTYEQYF
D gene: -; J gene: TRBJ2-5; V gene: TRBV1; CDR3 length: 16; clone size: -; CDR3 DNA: TGCACCAGCAGCCAAGACCGGGGGGGTTGCCAAGAGACCCAGTACTTC; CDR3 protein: CTSSQDRGGCQETQYF
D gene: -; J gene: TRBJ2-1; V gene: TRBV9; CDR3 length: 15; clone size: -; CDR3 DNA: TGTGCCAGCAGTAGGGGGGCTAGCGGCTACAATGAGCAGTTCTTC; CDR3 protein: CASSRGASGYNEQFF
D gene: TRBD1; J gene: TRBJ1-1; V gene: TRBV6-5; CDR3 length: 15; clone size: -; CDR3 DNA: TGTGCCAGCAGTACCTGGGACAGGAAAAACACTGAAGCTTTCTTT; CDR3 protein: CASSTWDRKNTEAFF
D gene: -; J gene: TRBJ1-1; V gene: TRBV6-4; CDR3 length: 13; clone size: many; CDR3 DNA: TGTGCCAGCAGTGAGTCCGGGAACACTGAAGCTTTCTTT; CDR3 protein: CASSESGNTEAFF
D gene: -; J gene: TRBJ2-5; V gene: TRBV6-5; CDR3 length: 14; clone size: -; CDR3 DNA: TGTGCCAGCAGGCTGCTCGGGGACCAAGAGACCCAGTACTTC; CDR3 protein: CASRLLGDQETQYF
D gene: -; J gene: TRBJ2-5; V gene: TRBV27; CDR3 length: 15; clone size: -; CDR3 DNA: TGTGCCAGCAGTTCCCTGACAGGAACCCAAGAGACCCAGTACTTC; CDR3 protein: CASSSLTGTQETQYF
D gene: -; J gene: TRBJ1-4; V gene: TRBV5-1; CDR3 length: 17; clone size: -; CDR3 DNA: TGCGCCAGCAGCTTGGTAGGGATGAGGGAAATTAATGAAAAACTGTTTTTT; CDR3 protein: CASSLVGMREINEKLFF
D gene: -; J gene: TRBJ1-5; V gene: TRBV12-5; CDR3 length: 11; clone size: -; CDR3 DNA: TGTGCTAGTGGTCTCAATCAGCCCCAGCATTTT; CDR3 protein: CASGLNQPQHF
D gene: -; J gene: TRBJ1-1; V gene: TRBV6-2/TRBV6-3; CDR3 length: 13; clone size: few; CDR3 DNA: TGTGCCAGCAGTCAGGAAGAGAACACTGAAGCTTTCTTT; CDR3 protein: CASSQEENTEAFF
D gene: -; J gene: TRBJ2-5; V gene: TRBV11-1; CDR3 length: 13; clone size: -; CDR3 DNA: TGTGCCCGTCGGTCGGCAGGGCCAGAGACCCAGTACTTC; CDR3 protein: CARRSAGPETQYF
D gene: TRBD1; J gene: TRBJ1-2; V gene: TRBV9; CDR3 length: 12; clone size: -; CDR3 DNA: TGTGCCAGCAGCACAGGGGGCTATGGCTACACCTTC; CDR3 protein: CASSTGGYGYTF